This TCR beta chain was sequenced in a study of T cells in localized non-small cell lung cancer. Broader study findings: Highest T cell clonality was seen in uninvolved adjacent lung, surpassing that measured in tumor. Across samples, adjacent lung featured a median approximately 60 of the top 100 tumor clones. Tumor samples were not multi-region, leaving intratumor heterogeneity unexcluded.

Measured with immunoSEQ multiplex PCR; TCRdb has only the in-frame clones, and not every one. Of about 2,600 clones in the sample, 22% were seen once. Germline V CDR1 and CDR2: LNHDA, SQIVND (reference sequence). Trimming removed 2 bases from V and 0 bases from J; junction bases left unmatched: 6. The CDR3 has 16 amino acids. This clone is termed large. Its cognate antigen is unknown. Specimen: lung tumor tissue, collected before any cancer treatment. The TCR comes from a male donor older than 55 with stage III squamous cell lung carcinoma. The chain combines TRBV19 with TRBJ2-7; 8 bases agree with TRBD1. The CDR3 DNA sequence: TGTGCCAGTAGTATATCCTACACAGGGGGCTCCTACGAGCAGTACTTC. Its protein product is CASSISYTGGSYEQYF.